This T cell receptor beta chain stems from a study of shared clonotypes between healthy human individuals. The CDR3 spans 14 residues. Looked up from germline, CDR1 is MNHNS and CDR2 is SASEGT. V was clipped by 8 bases and J by 4 bases; unmatched bases: 6. Points from the study as a whole: It was expected that sequencing depth would affect clonotype sharing among donors.

TCRdb's copy holds only in-frame clones and misses some; the assay was immunoSEQ multiplex PCR. The sample shows about 1.1 million clones, approximately 80% of them seen only once. In the case of this clone: Its matching antigen is unknown.

The genes are TRBV6-1 and TRBJ2-2; 8 nucleotides agree with TRBD1. The sample was memory CD4+ T cells from PBMCs. The subset is: CD45RA-negative fraction. The TCR was taken from a young man in good health. Some clones in this sample may be carry-over from other donors' samples. CDR3 DNA sequence: TGTGCCAGCGCTAGGACAGGGACCACCGGGGAGCTGTTTTTT. Residues: CASARTGTTGELFF.